The next 11 T cell receptor beta chains were all read from a single sample in a study of post-analysis software for immune sequencing data. These receptors have no known antigen. Whole-study results and caveats: Relative to controls, patients had five TRBV segments at higher frequency, with TRBV5-6, TRBV5-1 and TRBV20-1 among these.

cDNA libraries of TCR beta carried unique molecular identifiers. TCRdb reanalysed the PCR reads using MiXCR and keeps one entry per CDR3 protein. The sample shows 450,000 or so distinct CDR3 sequences, around 40% of them seen only once. Sequencing was carried out using blood. The receptors were sampled from a girl between 5 and 17 years old with multiple sclerosis.

This sequence joins TRBV4-1 and TRBJ2-7, with D hard to call. CDR3 length: 14 residues. The V gene lost 0 bases and the J gene lost 3 bases, with 9 bases spanning the gap. Germline-derived CDR1 and CDR2 are MGHRA and YSYEKL. The CDR3 nucleotides are TGCGCCAGCAGCCAAGATCTGAACCTCTACGAGCAGTACTTC. It codes for CASSQDLNLYEQYF.

The chain joins TRBV20-1 to TRBJ2-1; no clear D gene. This CDR3 comprises 14 residues. Per germline, CDR1 DFQATT and CDR2 SNEGSKA (reference sequence). V was cut by 6 bases and J by 7 bases, with 19 bases left in between. This CDR3 is CSAPRGGVRNEQFF. DNA of the CDR3: TGCAGTGCGCCTAGAGGTGGGGTACGAAATGAGCAGTTCTTC.

The rearrangement joins TRBV27 to TRBJ2-6, with a possible D match to TRBD1 (5 bases). Germline V gene lookup returns CDR1 MNHEY and CDR2 SMNVEV (reference sequence). This CDR3 region has 15 residues. V gave up 3 bases and J gave up 9 bases, with 15 bases separating them. The CDR3: CASSFLQGSLNVLTF. The CDR3 nucleotides are TGTGCCAGCAGTTTTCTCCAGGGCAGCCTCAACGTCCTGACTTTC.

With regard to this clonotype: This may come from a read error, since a much larger clone is one base off. The chain recombines TRBV7-2 with TRBJ2-5; no reliable D call. From germline, CDR1 is SGHTA and CDR2 FQGNSA. The CDR3 runs to 13 residues. The CDR3 protein is CAGSPRSQETQYF. For the CDR3, the DNA is TGTGCCGGCAGCCCCCGTTCGCAAGAGACCCAGTACTTC.

This chain joins TRBV7-9 and TRBJ1-2; no definite D call. This CDR3 has 15 residues. Trimming pared 4 bases from V and 1 base from J, leaving 13 bases between. Germline lookup yields CDR1 SEHNR and CDR2 FQNEAQ (reference sequence). CDR3 in amino acids: CASSSAALHNYGYTF. The CDR3 region has the DNA TGTGCCAGCAGCTCGGCGGCACTCCATAACTATGGCTACACCTTC.

This chain joins TRBV28 and TRBJ1-2; 9 bases align to TRBD1. J gave up 0 bases and V 5 bases, and 16 bases lay outside the gene matches. The CDR3 runs 19 residues. Germline CDR1 reads MDHEN; CDR2 reads SYDVKM. CDR3 amino acids: CASSPSIRDREGPNYGYTF. The CDR3 nucleotides are TGTGCCAGCAGTCCCTCCATCCGGGACAGGGAAGGACCTAACTATGGCTACACCTTC.

The genes are TRBV20-1 and TRBJ2-7; 9 nucleotides line up with TRBD2. This CDR3 comprises 14 residues. Per germline, CDR1 DFQATT and CDR2 SNEGSKA (reference sequence). Trimming cost V 3 bases and J 4 bases; bases outside gene matches: 7. CDR3 coding DNA: TGCAGTGCTAGGTTAGCGGGAGAGACGTACGAGCAGTACTTC. As protein: CSARLAGETYEQYF.

The V gene is TRBV29-1, the J gene TRBJ2-1; the match to TRBD1 covers 9 bases. V dropped 7 bases and J dropped 8; count of bases not matched to a gene: 9. Germline-derived CDR1 and CDR2 are SQVTM and ANQGSEA. The CDR3 consists of 13 residues. CDR3: CSATGGAGHEQFF. The CDR3 DNA follows: TGCAGCGCTACAGGGGGCGCAGGTCATGAGCAGTTCTTC.

The genes are TRBV5-5 and TRBJ2-5, with D uncertain. V lost 1 base to trimming and J lost 3 bases, with 4 bases between them. This CDR3 spans 12 amino acids. Per the germline V gene, CDR1 is SGHKS and CDR2 is YYEKEE (reference sequence). CDR3 nucleotide sequence: TGTGCCAGCAGCTTGTCAGAAGAGACCCAGTACTTC. Translation gives CASSLSEETQYF.

The chain has TRBV5-5 and TRBJ2-2; 7 nucleotides match TRBD2. Trimming at V came to 0 bases and at J to 5 bases, leaving 4 bases not matched to a gene. There are 15 residues in the CDR3. The germline V gene has CDR1 SGHKS and CDR2 YYEKEE (reference sequence). CDR3 amino acids: CASSLVQRETGELFF. The CDR3 DNA reads TGTGCCAGCAGCTTGGTGCAGCGGGAAACCGGGGAGCTGTTTTTT.

The chain uses TRBV4-2 and TRBJ1-1; D is uncertain. Trimming left V 1 base short and J 1 base short, with 10 bases between. The CDR3 is 15 amino acids. Germline-derived CDR1 and CDR2 are LGHNA and YNFKEQ. This CDR3 is CASSQGLGRNTEAFF. Here the CDR3 DNA reads TGTGCCAGCAGCCAAGGACTAGGACGGAACACTGAAGCTTTCTTT.